Below are 22 T cell receptor beta chains sequenced from a single sample in a study of blood T cell repertoires in COVID-19. Data came from immunoSEQ multiplex PCR; TCRdb stores just in-frame clones and leaves some out. The sample records roughly 350,000 clones, 75% to 90% being singletons. What was sequenced was peripheral blood. These receptor sequences come from a young woman with acute or convalescent COVID-19.

V is TRBV7-8 and J is TRBJ1-2; no clear D gene. The CDR3 has 16 residues. Germline loops: CDR1 SGHVS, CDR2 FQNEAQ. Trimming shortened V by 1 base and J by 2 bases, and 14 bases separated the two germline ends. CDR3 bases: TGTGCCAGCAGCTTAGTGATTGGGAGCTTCAACTATGGCTACACCTTC. Protein: CASSLVIGSFNYGYTF.

The rearrangement uses TRBV5-1 and TRBJ1-5; TRBD1 matches 12 bases. The CDR3 is 17 residues long. CDR1 and CDR2 (germline): SGHRS, YFSETQ. With 2 bases clipped from V and 5 bases from J, the junction kept 8 bases outside the gene matches. The CDR3 spells CASSLPGQGALHQPQHF. In DNA, the CDR3 is TGCGCCAGCAGCTTACCGGGACAGGGGGCGCTACATCAGCCCCAGCATTTT.

J is TRBJ1-2 and V is TRBV3-1 (or the pseudogene TRBV3-2); 11 bases are a match to TRBD1. CDR3 length: 12 amino acids. Germline V gene lookup returns CDR1 LGHDT and CDR2 YNNKEL (reference sequence). V lost 7 bases, J lost 9 bases, and 4 bases stayed unmatched. CDR3 bases: TGTGCCAGCACCGGACAGGGGGCGAGCTACACCTTC. Translation: CASTGQGASYTF.

The chain recombines TRBV5-4 with TRBJ2-7; TRBD2 agrees at 9 bases. J lost 4 bases, V lost 3 bases, and 8 bases had no gene match. The CDR3 consists of 15 residues. Per germline, CDR1 SGHNT and CDR2 YYREEE (reference sequence). For the CDR3, the DNA is TGTGCCAGCAGCTCCACCTTAGCGGGAGAGTACGAGCAGTACTTC. Its translation is CASSSTLAGEYEQYF. The full variable domain, rest sourced from reference TRBV5-4 and TRBJ2-7, is ETGVTQSPTHLIKTRGQQVTLRCSSQSGHNTVSWYQQALGQGPQFIFQYYREEENGRGNFPPRFSGLQFPNYSSELNVNALELDDSALYLCASSSTLAGEYEQYFGPGTRLTVT.

The chain combines TRBV7-9 with TRBJ1-1; TRBD1 matches at 7 bases. CDR3 length: 14 residues. V was pared by 5 bases and J by 4 bases, with 7 bases of the junction left unmatched. Per the germline V gene, CDR1 is SEHNR and CDR2 is FQNEAQ (reference sequence). The CDR3 sequence is CASSPTRDSTEAFF. The CDR3 DNA sequence: TGTGCCAGCAGCCCTACGAGGGACAGCACTGAAGCTTTCTTT.

The V call is TRBV13, the J call TRBJ2-7; 9 bases line up with TRBD1. Germline-derived CDR1 and CDR2 are PRHDT and FYEKMQ (reference sequence). This CDR3 is built from 14 residues. After removal of 0 bases from V and 3 bases from J, the junction contained 0 bases not matched to a gene. The CDR3 protein is CASSLGTGGYEQYF. The CDR3 coding sequence is TGTGCCAGCAGCTTAGGGACAGGGGGCTACGAGCAGTACTTC.

This clone appeared a few times. Other DNA sequences in the same sample also yield this CDR3. V and J are TRBV10-2 and TRBJ1-3; maybe TRBD1 (5 bases). V was clipped by 8 bases and J by 1 base, with 9 bases between them. Germline loops: CDR1 WSHSY, CDR2 SAAADI. This CDR3 contains 13 residues. The CDR3 DNA reads as TGCGCCAGCGCGGGGGGTTCTGGAAACACCATATATTTT. This gives the protein CASAGGSGNTIYF.

The chain links TRBV24-1 to TRBJ2-5; D is unresolved. Germline CDR1 reads KGHDR; CDR2 reads SFDVKD. The CDR3 loop spans 14 amino acids. V was trimmed by 3 bases and J by 4 bases, leaving 11 bases between them. The CDR3 loop reads CATSDNISRETQYF. The CDR3 DNA follows: TGTGCCACCAGTGATAACATCTCCAGAGAGACCCAGTACTTC.

The CDR3 nucleotides are TGTGCCAGCAGTCGACTGGGTGATTCACCCCTCCACTTT. Its protein is CASSRLGDSPLHF. The chain links TRBV27 to TRBJ1-6, with D unresolved. V was pared by 5 bases and J by 8 bases, with 10 bases between. The germline V gene has CDR1 MNHEY and CDR2 SMNVEV (reference sequence). This CDR3 comprises 13 residues.

This chain uses TRBV28 with TRBJ2-7; 10 nucleotides agree with TRBD2. The CDR3 runs 17 residues. Germline-derived CDR1 and CDR2 are MDHEN and SYDVKM. V shed 5 bases and J 4 bases; nucleotides not matched to a gene: 14. The CDR3 reads CASSRSPSGSLMYEQYF. CDR3 bases: TGTGCCAGCAGTCGCTCCCCTAGCGGGAGCCTTATGTACGAGCAGTACTTC.

The genes are TRBV25-1 and TRBJ1-3, with 12 bases matching TRBD1. This CDR3 spans 17 amino acids. J lost 8 bases, V lost 0 bases, and 8 bases had no gene match. The V gene's germline CDR1 is MGHDK and CDR2 SYGVNS. The DNA for the CDR3 is TGTGCCAGCAGTGAATATATAGGGACAGGGGGCGACGACACCATATATTTT. Amino acid sequence: CASSEYIGTGGDDTIYF.

The chain links TRBV29-1 to TRBJ2-7; 7 nucleotides match TRBD1. This CDR3 is 11 amino acids long. Looked up from germline, CDR1 is SQVTM and CDR2 is ANQGSEA. The V and J ends lost 8 bases and 4 bases, in that order; junction bases with no gene match: 5. CDR3 nucleotides: TGCAGCTTTTACAGGGGATACGAGCAGTACTTC. Encoded protein: CSFYRGYEQYF.

The V and J genes are TRBV11-2 and TRBJ2-7, with a tentative D call TRBD2 (5 bases). The CDR3 has 15 amino acids. Trimming shortened V by 5 bases and J by 3 bases, and 17 bases separated the two germline ends. Germline V gene sequence: CDR1 SGHAT, CDR2 FQNNGV. The CDR3 sequence is CASSTTPDGIYEQYF. Written as DNA, the CDR3 is TGTGCCAGCAGCACCACCCCGGACGGGATCTACGAGCAGTACTTC.

The V call is TRBV5-1, the J call TRBJ2-2, with 9 positions matching TRBD2. Germline CDR1 reads SGHRS; CDR2 reads YFSETQ. The CDR3 loop spans 16 amino acids. The V and J ends lost 1 base and 7 bases, in that order; junction bases with no gene match: 8. DNA for the CDR3: TGCGCCAGCAGCTTGATCCCTAGCGGGATAGGCGGGGAGCTGTTTTTT. Translating gives CASSLIPSGIGGELFF.

The chain is built from TRBV5-4 and TRBJ2-1, with TRBD2 identical over 11 bases. Germline values: CDR1 SGHNT, CDR2 YYREEE (reference sequence). The CDR3 loop spans 18 amino acids. With V trimmed by 4 bases and J by 4 bases, 13 bases remained unmatched. The CDR3 DNA follows: TGTGCCAGCAGCCGCCTGACTAGCGGGGAACCGCTTTACAATGAGCAGTTCTTC. Amino acids: CASSRLTSGEPLYNEQFF.

V and J are TRBV6-4 and TRBJ2-1; TRBD1 aligns across 7 bases. Germline V gives CDR1 MRHNA, CDR2 SNTAGT. This CDR3 contains 16 residues. The V segment lost 2 bases and the J segment 2 bases; nucleotides outside the gene matches: 6. CDR3: CASSDDRVGPYNEQFF. The CDR3 DNA reads as TGTGCCAGCAGTGACGACAGGGTGGGGCCCTACAATGAGCAGTTCTTC.

V usage is TRBV9 and J usage is TRBJ1-2; the match to TRBD1 covers 9 bases. The germline V gene encodes CDR1 SGDLS and CDR2 YYNGEE. V was pared by 3 bases and J by 8 bases, with 11 bases of the junction left unmatched. This CDR3 comprises 15 residues. The CDR3 spells CASSDYGTGSLGYTF. As DNA, the CDR3 is TGTGCCAGCAGCGACTACGGGACAGGGAGTCTGGGCTACACCTTC. The entire variable domain, with the rest obtained from reference TRBV9 and TRBJ1-2, is as follows: DSGVTQTPKHLITATGQRVTLRCSPRSGDLSVYWYQQSLDQGLQFLIQYYNGEERAKGNILERFSAQQFPDLHSELNLSSLELGDSALYFCASSDYGTGSLGYTFGSGTRLTVV.

The gene calls are TRBV7-3 and TRBJ2-7; TRBD2 aligns across 7 bases. The CDR3 consists of 14 residues. Losses at the gene ends were 4 bases for V and 2 bases for J; bases not matched to a gene: 5. CDR1 SGHTA and CDR2 FQGTGA come from the germline V gene. The CDR3 nucleotides are TGTGCCAGCAGCTCAATCGGGGGGACCTACGAGCAGTACTTC. Translation: CASSSIGGTYEQYF.

The V and J genes are TRBV20-1 and TRBJ2-7; D might be TRBD1 (5 bases). Trimming pared 7 bases from V and 2 bases from J, leaving 9 bases between. Germline V gives CDR1 DFQATT, CDR2 SNEGSKA (reference sequence). The CDR3 is 11 residues long. The CDR3, as DNA: TGCAGTGTAAGGGGTACCTACGAGCAGTACTTC. Translation: CSVRGTYEQYF.

This clone was detected a few times. The chain carries TRBV1 and TRBJ1-6; the D call TRBD1 from the table was never checked on the DNA. TRBV1 corresponds to a pseudogene. CDR3 length: 15 amino acids. In DNA form, the CDR3 reads TGCACCAGCAGCTCAGGACAGCGGAAGAATTCACCCCTCCACTTT. This translates into CTSSSGQRKNSPLHF.

The V and J genes are TRBV19 and TRBJ2-1, with TRBD1 matching 7 bases. Germline values: CDR1 LNHDA, CDR2 SQIVND (reference sequence). The CDR3 runs to 15 residues. With V trimmed by 5 bases and J by 7 bases, 11 bases remained unmatched. The CDR3 loop reads CASSADRFEENEQFF. The CDR3 DNA reads TGTGCCAGTAGTGCGGACAGGTTTGAGGAGAATGAGCAGTTCTTC.

In DNA, the CDR3 is TGTGCCAGTAGTTTCTTTCTCGGGACAGTACCTACTAACTATGGCTACACCTTC. Its translation is CASSFFLGTVPTNYGYTF. V gene TRBV19 combines with J gene TRBJ1-2, with 7 nucleotides matching TRBD1. The junction had 15 bases not matched to a gene; V was cut back by 5 bases and J by 0 bases. There are 18 residues in the CDR3. CDR1 is LNHDA, CDR2 SQIVND, per germline (reference sequence).